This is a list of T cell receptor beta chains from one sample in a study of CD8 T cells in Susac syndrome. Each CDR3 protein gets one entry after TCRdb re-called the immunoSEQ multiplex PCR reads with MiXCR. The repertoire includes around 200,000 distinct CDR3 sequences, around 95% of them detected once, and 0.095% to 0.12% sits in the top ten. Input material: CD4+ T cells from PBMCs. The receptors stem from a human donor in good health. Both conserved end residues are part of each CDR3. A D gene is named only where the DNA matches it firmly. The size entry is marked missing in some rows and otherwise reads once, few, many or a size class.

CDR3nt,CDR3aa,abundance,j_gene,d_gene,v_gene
TGCAGCGTTGAGGGAGCAGCGAACACCGGGGAGCTGTTTTTT,CSVEGAANTGELFF,-,TRBJ2-2,-,TRBV29-1
TGTGCCAGCAGCCCGATTTGGGCAGGAAACTCACCCCTCCACTTT,CASSPIWAGNSPLHF,-,TRBJ1-6,-,TRBV7-2
TGCAGCGTTGTAAGGGCGCGTGGCACTGAAGCTTTCTTT,CSVVRARGTEAFF,once,TRBJ1-1,-,TRBV29-1
TGTGCCAGCAGCTACACCGGGAACCAAGAGACCCAGTACTTC,CASSYTGNQETQYF,-,TRBJ2-5,-,TRBV3-1
TGTGCCAGCGGTCGACAGGGAACCTACGAGCAGTACTTC,CASGRQGTYEQYF,once,TRBJ2-7,TRBD1,TRBV25-1
TGTGCCAGCAGGCGGGACAGGACACAGCCCCAGCATTTT,CASRRDRTQPQHF,-,TRBJ1-5,TRBD1,TRBV12-3/TRBV12-4
TGTGCCACAGGGACTTTCAATCAGCCCCAGCATTTT,CATGTFNQPQHF,-,TRBJ1-5,-,TRBV24-1
TGCAGTGCCGAGGGACAGGTTAATGAAAAACTGTTTTTT,CSAEGQVNEKLFF,-,TRBJ1-4,TRBD1,TRBV20-1
TGCGCCAGCAGCACCCGACAGGGTGGAAACACTGAAGCTTTCTTT,CASSTRQGGNTEAFF,once,TRBJ1-1,TRBD1,TRBV4-3
TGCGCCAGCAGCCAAGACAGCAGGGTATTCCGCTGCACCTTC,CASSQDSRVFRCTF,-,TRBJ1-2,-,TRBV4-3
TGTGCCTGGGGAACTGGGACTATCCAGTACTTC,CAWGTGTIQYF,-,TRBJ2-5,TRBD2,TRBV30
TGTGCCAGCAGTTGCCTGGGGGGGTGTGAGAACACTGAAGCTTTCTTT,CASSCLGGCENTEAFF,-,TRBJ1-1,-,TRBV6-5
TGTGCCAGCAGCTTAGAGGGCGGGAACTCCTACAATGAGCAGTTCTTC,CASSLEGGNSYNEQFF,-,TRBJ2-1,-,TRBV7-9
TGCAGCGGTAAGACAGGGGGGAACACTGAAGCTTTCTTT,CSGKTGGNTEAFF,-,TRBJ1-1,TRBD1,TRBV29-1
TGTGCCAGCAGCCAAGATCGGGAGGATACGCAGTATTTT,CASSQDREDTQYF,-,TRBJ2-3,-,TRBV3-1
TGTGCCAGCAGTTTGAAGGGGGCGGACTATGGCTACACCTTC,CASSLKGADYGYTF,once,TRBJ1-2,TRBD1,TRBV27
TGCAGCGTTGCCGGACACCGAAACACCGGGGAGCTGTTTTTT,CSVAGHRNTGELFF,-,TRBJ2-2,-,TRBV29-1
TGTGCCAGTAGGATCCGGGACAACGCCGGACCCCTCCACTTT,CASRIRDNAGPLHF,-,TRBJ1-6,-,TRBV6-2/TRBV6-3
TGTGCCAGCAGCTCATGGGGGGATCAGCCCCAGCATTTT,CASSSWGDQPQHF,-,TRBJ1-5,-,TRBV7-2
TGCGCCAGCAGCCAAGTTATATCCGGGATAGAGACCCAGTACTTC,CASSQVISGIETQYF,-,TRBJ2-5,-,TRBV4-1
TGTGCCAGCAGCCACACTAGCGGGGGACCTCCATACGAGCAGTACTTC,CASSHTSGGPPYEQYF,-,TRBJ2-7,TRBD2,TRBV3-1
TGTGCCAGCAGCCCGCGCAGGACTATGAGGCCCGAGCAGTACTTC,CASSPRRTMRPEQYF,-,TRBJ2-7,-,TRBV7-2
TGTGCCAGCGCTTCTAGCGGGAGACCGGAGACCCAGTACTTC,CASASSGRPETQYF,-,TRBJ2-5,TRBD2,TRBV3-1
TGTGCCAGCTCACCAGTAGGCGGTTACACAGATACGCAGTATTTT,CASSPVGGYTDTQYF,-,TRBJ2-3,-,TRBV18
TGCGCCAGCAGCCAACAAACTAGCGCCAACTCCTACGAGCAGTACTTC,CASSQQTSANSYEQYF,-,TRBJ2-7,TRBD2,TRBV4-1
TGTGCCAGCAGCGTAGTGGGAGTGAACAGGGGTGAAGCTTTCTTT,CASSVVGVNRGEAFF,-,TRBJ1-1,TRBD1,TRBV9
TGTGCCAGCAGTTACTTCGCGGTTAACACTGAAGCTTTCTTT,CASSYFAVNTEAFF,-,TRBJ1-1,-,TRBV6-6
TGTGCCAGCAGTTTAGGACGTCCCCCCAATCAGCCCCAGCATTTT,CASSLGRPPNQPQHF,-,TRBJ1-5,-,TRBV12-3/TRBV12-4
TGTGCCAGCAGCGTAGATTGGGGGCACGCCACTGAAGCTTTCTTT,CASSVDWGHATEAFF,-,TRBJ1-1,-,TRBV9
TGCAGTGCTAGTAGCGGGGGGACGAGGGAGACCCAGTACTTC,CSASSGGTRETQYF,-,TRBJ2-5,TRBD2,TRBV20-1
TGCAGTGCTACTCAGGGACGCTATGGCTACACCTTC,CSATQGRYGYTF,-,TRBJ1-2,-,TRBV20-1